This is a list of T cell receptor beta chains from one sample in a study of blood T cell repertoires in COVID-19. Libraries were prepared by immunoSEQ multiplex PCR; TCRdb keeps only in-frame clonotypes and omits some of them. The table includes about 85,000 clones, around 85% detected once. Sample: peripheral blood. All receptors come from a man in his 70s with acute or convalescent COVID-19. Both conserved end residues are part of each CDR3. D genes are given only for firm matches. Clone size is shown for a subset of rows, as once, few, many or a class of expanded clone.

D	size	V	J	CDR3	DNA
-	-	TRBV5-1	TRBJ1-5	CASSLDAGNNQPQHF	TGCGCCAGCAGCTTGGACGCAGGAAACAATCAGCCCCAGCATTTT
TRBD2	once	TRBV3-1/TRBV3-2	TRBJ2-1	CASSRTSGGFSYNEQFF	TGTGCCAGCAGCCGGACTAGCGGGGGCTTCTCCTACAATGAGCAGTTCTTC
-	-	TRBV3-1/TRBV3-2	TRBJ1-5	CASSQDTNQPQHF	TGTGCCAGCAGCCAGGACACCAATCAGCCCCAGCATTTT
TRBD1	-	TRBV7-2	TRBJ1-2	CASSPGTGFPYGYTF	TGTGCCAGCAGCCCCGGGACAGGTTTTCCCTATGGCTACACCTTC
TRBD2	-	TRBV6-4	TRBJ2-7	CASAREGIGYEQYF	TGTGCCAGCGCTAGGGAGGGGATCGGGTACGAGCAGTACTTC
TRBD1	-	TRBV5-1	TRBJ1-5	CASSLGQGIPSNQPQHF	TGCGCCAGCAGCTTGGGACAGGGGATTCCTAGCAATCAGCCCCAGCATTTT
TRBD2	-	TRBV28	TRBJ2-1	CASRGTSGGGASNEQFF	TGTGCCAGCAGGGGGACTAGCGGGGGAGGTGCTTCCAATGAGCAGTTCTTC
TRBD1	-	TRBV2	TRBJ1-2	CASRGQGAFGYTF	TGTGCCAGCCGCGGACAGGGGGCCTTTGGCTACACCTTC
-	-	TRBV5-1	TRBJ2-1	CASSTAGTSYNEQFF	TGCGCCAGCAGCACTGCCGGGACTTCGTACAATGAGCAGTTCTTC
-	-	TRBV12-3/TRBV12-4	TRBJ1-1	CASSLTGTKAFF	TGTGCCAGCAGTTTGACCGGGACAAAAGCTTTCTTT
-	once	TRBV12-3/TRBV12-4	TRBJ2-2	CASSLNTGELFF	TGTGCCAGCAGCCTAAACACCGGGGAGCTGTTTTTT
-	-	TRBV5-1	TRBJ1-5	CASSLEPAGGVQPQHF	TGCGCCAGCAGCTTGGAACCGGCGGGGGGCGTGCAGCCCCAGCATTTT
-	-	TRBV27	TRBJ2-2	CASSLRGWGGELFF	TGTGCCAGCAGTTTACGAGGGTGGGGCGGGGAGCTGTTTTTT
TRBD2	-	TRBV5-1	TRBJ2-3	CASGEGRGDTQYF	TGCGCCAGCGGGGAGGGCCGGGGAGATACGCAGTATTTT
-	-	TRBV20-1	TRBJ1-2	CSASGNYGYTF	TGCAGTGCTTCAGGGAACTATGGCTACACCTTC
-	few	TRBV14	TRBJ1-6	CASSQELDNSPLHF	TGTGCCAGCAGCCAAGAACTAGATAATTCACCCCTCCACTTT
-	-	TRBV28	TRBJ1-5	CASSRLAGGQPQHF	TGTGCCAGCAGTAGACTGGCCGGCGGTCAGCCCCAGCATTTT
TRBD2	-	TRBV3-1/TRBV3-2	TRBJ2-2	CASSQYLSGGGTGELFF	TGTGCCAGCAGCCAATACCTTAGCGGGGGGGGCACCGGGGAGCTGTTTTTT
TRBD2	-	TRBV3-1/TRBV3-2	TRBJ2-3	CASSPLRAGGDTQYF	TGTGCCAGCAGCCCTCTACGAGCGGGGGGAGATACGCAGTATTTT
-	few	TRBV23-1	TRBJ2-7	CASTQGGHYEQYF	TGCGCCAGCACCCAGGGGGGACACTACGAGCAGTACTTC
-	-	TRBV7-2	TRBJ1-6	CASSLRTVENSPLHF	TGTGCCAGCAGCCTCCGGACAGTTGAAAATTCACCCCTCCACTTT
-	-	TRBV28	TRBJ1-2	CASSLQGAWGYTF	TGTGCCAGCAGTTTACAGGGTGCTTGGGGCTACACCTTC
-	-	TRBV21-1	TRBJ2-3	CARTAAGGPDTQYF	TGTGCCAGAACCGCAGCGGGGGGGCCAGATACGCAGTATTTT
-	-	TRBV9	TRBJ1-3	CASSPGSGLSSGNTIYF	TGTGCCAGCAGCCCCGGCTCAGGGTTGAGCTCTGGAAACACCATATATTTT
TRBD2	-	TRBV10-1	TRBJ2-1	CASSAIAGPYNEQFF	TGCGCCAGCAGTGCTATAGCGGGTCCCTACAATGAGCAGTTCTTC
-	few	TRBV10-2	TRBJ2-5	CASSRAAPETQYF	TGCGCCAGCAGTAGAGCGGCCCCAGAGACCCAGTACTTC
TRBD2	-	TRBV5-6	TRBJ2-7	CASSTSGGAYEQYF	TGTGCCAGCAGCACTAGCGGGGGGGCCTACGAGCAGTACTTC
-	-	TRBV7-3	TRBJ2-1	CASSLFLGGRNEQFF	TGTGCCAGCAGCTTATTTTTGGGAGGTAGGAATGAGCAGTTCTTC
-	once	TRBV3-1/TRBV3-2	TRBJ1-5	CASSQGVRGEKPQHF	TGTGCCAGCAGCCAAGGTGTCCGGGGGGAAAAGCCCCAGCATTTT
-	few	TRBV3-1/TRBV3-2	TRBJ2-1	CASSLSGNEQFF	TGTGCCAGCAGCTTAAGCGGGAATGAGCAGTTCTTC
TRBD2	few	TRBV29-1	TRBJ2-1	CSVGGLAGALYNEQFF	TGCAGCGTTGGGGGACTAGCGGGGGCCCTATACAATGAGCAGTTCTTC
TRBD2	-	TRBV28	TRBJ2-5	CASSLGGGQETQYF	TGTGCCAGCAGTTTAGGGGGGGGACAAGAGACCCAGTACTTC
-	-	TRBV11-2	TRBJ2-1	CASSNDPGSYNEQFF	TGTGCCAGCAGCAACGATCCGGGTTCCTACAATGAGCAGTTCTTC
TRBD1	-	TRBV3-1/TRBV3-2	TRBJ2-1	CASSQGSAGGRGKQFF	TGTGCCAGCAGCCAAGGTAGTGCAGGGGGCAGGGGTAAGCAGTTCTTC
-	-	TRBV5-1	TRBJ1-1	CASSSDPGGGNTEAFF	TGCGCCAGCAGCTCGGACCCCGGGGGTGGGAACACTGAAGCTTTCTTT
TRBD1	-	TRBV5-6	TRBJ2-5	CASSQGDRIIETQYF	TGTGCCAGCAGCCAGGGGGACAGGATCATAGAGACCCAGTACTTC
-	-	TRBV20-1	TRBJ2-7	CSAKQGYEQYF	TGCAGTGCTAAACAGGGTTACGAGCAGTACTTC
-	-	TRBV11-2	TRBJ2-5	CASSLLYRGTQETQYF	TGTGCCAGCAGCTTACTGTACCGGGGTACACAAGAGACCCAGTACTTC
-	-	TRBV4-1	TRBJ2-4	CASSPSDSRLAKNIQYF	TGCGCCAGCAGCCCGTCGGACAGTCGGTTAGCCAAAAACATTCAGTACTTC
-	-	TRBV7-9	TRBJ1-5	CASSQGNTNQPQHF	TGTGCCAGCAGCCAGGGCAACACCAATCAGCCCCAGCATTTT
TRBD2	-	TRBV19	TRBJ2-2	CASSLGLAGRRGAQLFF	TGTGCCAGTAGTCTGGGACTAGCGGGGCGCCGGGGGGCTCAGCTGTTTTTT
-	-	TRBV5-1	TRBJ1-5	CASSPGTPNQPQHF	TGCGCCAGCAGCCCTGGGACACCTAATCAGCCCCAGCATTTT
TRBD2	-	TRBV7-9	TRBJ2-7	CASSYSGGPPRVQYF	TGTGCCAGCAGCTACTCGGGGGGTCCCCCCAGGGTGCAGTACTTC
-	-	TRBV24-1	TRBJ2-5	CATSDGGPGETQYF	TGTGCCACCAGTGATGGGGGCCCGGGAGAGACCCAGTACTTC
-	-	TRBV3-1/TRBV3-2	TRBJ2-5	CASSQDPTPGETQYF	TGTGCCAGCAGCCAAGATCCCACTCCCGGGGAGACCCAGTACTTC
-	-	TRBV5-6	TRBJ2-5	CASSPGLGGAGETQYF	TGTGCCAGCAGCCCCGGTTTGGGGGGGGCAGGGGAGACCCAGTACTTC
TRBD2	-	TRBV5-1	TRBJ2-1	CASSKLAGGQNEQFF	TGCGCCAGCAGTAAACTAGCGGGGGGGCAAAATGAGCAGTTCTTC
-	-	TRBV4-1	TRBJ1-6	CASSQGGRGSYNSPLHF	TGCGCCAGCAGCCAAGGGGGGAGGGGATCCTATAATTCACCCCTCCACTTT
TRBD2	-	TRBV6-5	TRBJ2-1	CASSRSGGVGIEQFF	TGTGCCAGCAGTCGTAGCGGGGGGGTAGGGATTGAGCAGTTCTTC
TRBD1	-	TRBV10-3	TRBJ1-1	CAISPGQPTEAFF	TGTGCCATCAGCCCGGGACAGCCGACTGAAGCTTTCTTT
-	-	TRBV21-1	TRBJ2-1	CASSRRVRGVYNEQFF	TGTGCCAGCAGCAGGCGGGTCAGGGGGGTGTACAATGAGCAGTTCTTC
TRBD1	-	TRBV2	TRBJ1-6	CASTLQGLYNSPLHF	TGTGCCAGCACCCTACAGGGGTTGTATAATTCACCCCTCCACTTT
-	-	TRBV5-1	TRBJ1-6	CASSSRAPLHF	TGCGCCAGCAGCAGTCGGGCACCCCTCCACTTT
TRBD1	-	TRBV6-1	TRBJ1-6	CASSEGTQGKWNNSPLHF	TGTGCCAGCAGTGAAGGTACACAGGGGAAATGGAATAATTCACCCCTCCACTTT
-	-	TRBV28	TRBJ1-2	CASSFGQNYGYTF	TGTGCCAGCAGTTTTGGGCAAAACTATGGCTACACCTTC